This TCR beta chain derives from a study of blood T cell repertoires in COVID-19. In the study overall: Sites in the United States, Italy and Spain provided acute and convalescent COVID-19 samples.

In the study's own analysis: From reference gene primer amplification, estimates of nucleated cell counts were derived. Using immunoSEQ multiplex PCR, the repertoire was profiled, and TCRdb retains in-frame clones only, with some absent. V and J calls and clone size are copied from that table; D and trimming were computed from the DNA. The top ten hold less than 30% of the sample, which has some 170,000 clones, roughly 79% seen once. Trimming shortened V by 1 base and J by 3 bases, and 9 bases separated the two germline ends. Germline V gene data show CDR1 as SGHAT and CDR2 as FQDESV (reference sequence). This CDR3 is built from 14 residues.

The genes are TRBV11-1 and TRBJ1-1; D uncertain. Sequenced sample: peripheral blood. The TCR comes from a woman in her 70s with acute or convalescent COVID-19. The CDR3 reads CASSLESQDTEAFF. Here the CDR3 DNA reads TGTGCCAGCAGCTTAGAATCCCAGGACACTGAAGCTTTCTTT.